The 30 T cell receptor beta chains listed next were all sequenced from one sample in a study of T cell clones after liver transplantation. The method was immunoSEQ multiplex PCR; TCRdb's version includes in-frame clones alone and lacks a portion of them. The sample has 50,000 to 60,000 clones; over 60% are singletons. The source was CD4+ T cells from blood, collected at the 22-month timepoint. These receptors were taken from a human patient who received a liver transplant. The T cells may come from the graft donor.

The chain employs TRBV4-1 and TRBJ1-5; tentatively, D is TRBD1 (5 bases). Germline values: CDR1 MGHRA, CDR2 YSYEKL. The CDR3 contains 16 residues. V lost 4 bases to trimming and J lost 8 bases, with 21 bases between them. The CDR3 reads CASSPGTGRGEKPQHF. CDR3 nucleotides: TGCGCCAGCAGCCCCGGAACGGGACGAGGGGAGAAGCCCCAGCATTTT.

The V call is TRBV9, the J call TRBJ2-7, with a weak D call TRBD1 (5 bases). V lost 0 bases and J lost 3, with 16 bases in between. Germline lookup yields CDR1 SGDLS and CDR2 YYNGEE. This CDR3 comprises 16 residues. The CDR3 DNA reads TGTGCCAGCAGCGTAGCTAGTCAGGGTACAGTCTACGAGCAGTACTTC. Translating gives CASSVASQGTVYEQYF.

The chain combines TRBV6-1 with TRBJ1-1, with D possibly matching TRBD1 (5 bases). V was shortened by 6 bases and J by 1 base, with 12 bases between the two germline ends. The CDR3 runs to 14 residues. Germline loops: CDR1 MNHNS, CDR2 SASEGT. CDR3 sequence reads: CASRAQVRNTEAFF. Here the CDR3 DNA reads TGTGCCAGCAGGGCACAGGTAAGGAACACTGAAGCTTTCTTT.

The J gene is TRBJ2-7, the V gene TRBV25-1; 7 nucleotides match TRBD1. The germline CDR1 and CDR2 sequences are MGHDK and SYGVNS. With 5 bases clipped from V and 2 bases from J, the junction kept 6 bases outside the gene matches. The CDR3 is made up of 14 amino acids. The DNA for the CDR3 is TGTGCCAGCAGTTTTGAGGGACAGACCTACGAGCAGTACTTC. This sequence encodes CASSFEGQTYEQYF.

J is TRBJ2-1 and V is TRBV28; 11 bases agree with TRBD1. The CDR3 extends over 16 amino acids. Germline values: CDR1 MDHEN, CDR2 SYDVKM. V shed 5 bases and J 4 bases; nucleotides not matched to a gene: 7. CDR3 sequence: CASSLPDRGRYNEQFF. DNA of the CDR3: TGTGCCAGCAGTCTTCCGGACAGGGGGCGTTACAATGAGCAGTTCTTC.

The chain joins TRBV19 to TRBJ2-3; TRBD2 agrees at 8 bases. Germline V lookup: CDR1 LNHDA, CDR2 SQIVND (reference sequence). Trimming removed 1 base from V and 6 bases from J; junction bases left unmatched: 9. The CDR3 runs to 16 residues. The CDR3 DNA follows: TGTGCCAGTAGTATAGTCGGGACTAGAGGGGGGGATACGCAGTATTTT. Its protein is CASSIVGTRGGDTQYF.

This chain uses TRBV6-1 with TRBJ2-2, with 10 nucleotides matching TRBD2. The ends lost 6 bases at V and 7 bases at J; junction bases unmatched: 8. This CDR3 is built from 15 residues. Germline values: CDR1 MNHNS, CDR2 SASEGT. The CDR3 loop reads CASRSNSGGIGELFF. DNA for the CDR3: TGTGCCAGCAGATCCAATAGCGGGGGGATCGGGGAGCTGTTTTTT.

This chain uses TRBV28 with TRBJ2-7; possible D gene TRBD1, 6 bases. CDR1 is MDHEN and CDR2 is SYDVKM in the germline V gene. V dropped 6 bases and J dropped 7 bases, with 25 bases sitting between them. The length of the CDR3 is 16 residues. CDR3 in amino acids: CASRRFLDSLFWEQYF. The CDR3 DNA reads as TGTGCCAGCAGGCGATTCCTGGACAGCCTCTTTTGGGAGCAGTACTTC.

The V gene is TRBV5-1, the J gene TRBJ2-3; tentative D call: TRBD1 (5 bases). Germline values: CDR1 SGHRS, CDR2 YFSETQ. This CDR3 is 14 amino acids long. The ends were cut back, 4 bases at V and 2 bases at J, with 11 bases in the middle. In DNA, the CDR3 is TGCGCCAGCAGCCCCGGACACCTCACAGATACGCAGTATTTT. Its protein product is CASSPGHLTDTQYF.

This clone was seen a few times. The chain recombines TRBV28 with TRBJ1-3; a weak D match, TRBD1 (6 bases). CDR1 and CDR2 (germline): MDHEN, SYDVKM. Trimming took 5 bases from V and 4 from J, leaving 9 bases between them. The CDR3 loop spans 13 amino acids. The CDR3 DNA reads TGTGCCAGCAGTAACGACAGGGGAAACACCATATATTTT. Translated: CASSNDRGNTIYF.

The V gene is TRBV5-1, the J gene TRBJ2-3; 7 nucleotides match TRBD1. Germline V gene data show CDR1 as SGHRS and CDR2 as YFSETQ. This CDR3 is 14 amino acids long. V shed 4 bases, J shed 0 bases, and the junction held 2 bases outside the gene matches. The CDR3 coding sequence is TGCGCCAGCAGCCCGACAGGGAGCACAGATACGCAGTATTTT. The encoded protein is CASSPTGSTDTQYF.

The chain links TRBV7-6 to TRBJ2-3; possibly TRBD1 for D (6 bases). The CDR3 consists of 13 residues. Per germline, CDR1 SGHVS and CDR2 FNYEAQ. V was cut by 3 bases and J by 6 bases, with 10 bases left in between. In nucleotides, the CDR3 is TGTGCCAGCAGCTTGGGGGCTAGGGATACGCAGTATTTT. Amino acid sequence: CASSLGARDTQYF.

The V call is TRBV6-1, the J call TRBJ1-1; 11 positions match TRBD1. The CDR3 extends over 14 amino acids. The V segment lost 6 bases and the J segment 5 bases; nucleotides outside the gene matches: 5. Germline lookup yields CDR1 MNHNS and CDR2 SASEGT. CDR3 loop: CASSLDRGRTEAFF. The CDR3 region has the DNA TGTGCCAGCAGCTTGGACAGGGGGCGAACTGAAGCTTTCTTT.

The chain employs TRBV19 and TRBJ1-2; TRBD1 might be the D (6 bases). Trimming shortened V by 0 bases and J by 8 bases, and 10 bases separated the two germline ends. The germline CDR1 and CDR2 sequences are LNHDA and SQIVND (reference sequence). The CDR3 is 13 amino acids. Here the CDR3 reads CASSIEDRGGYTF. DNA for the CDR3: TGTGCCAGTAGTATAGAGGACAGAGGAGGCTACACCTTC.

Sample share makes this clone medium-sized. The J gene is TRBJ2-2, the V gene TRBV7-2, with D possibly TRBD2 on 6 matching bases. Trimming took off 2 bases at V and 1 base at J, with 8 bases between the two ends. Germline-derived CDR1 and CDR2 are SGHTA and FQGNSA. There are 15 residues in the CDR3. The CDR3 DNA sequence: TGTGCCAGCAGCTTAACCGGGGGGAACACCGGGGAGCTGTTTTTT. This gives the protein CASSLTGGNTGELFF.

V is TRBV29-1 and J is TRBJ2-2; the D call may be TRBD1 or TRBD2 (5 bases each). V lost 7 bases to trimming and J lost 4 bases, with 13 bases between them. The CDR3 spans 13 residues. Looked up from germline, CDR1 is SQVTM and CDR2 is ANQGSEA. Here the CDR3 DNA reads TGCAGCGCCCGAACTAGGGGCACCGGGGAGCTGTTTTTT. It translates to CSARTRGTGELFF.

V gene TRBV10-3 combines with J gene TRBJ1-2; TRBD1 is a possible D gene (6 bases). Germline loops: CDR1 ENHRY, CDR2 SYGVKD. The CDR3 contains 15 residues. The germline V and J ends were trimmed by 2 bases and 8 bases, with 18 bases remaining between them. The CDR3 loop reads CAISEAEGHRPGYTF. For the CDR3, the DNA is TGTGCCATCAGTGAGGCCGAGGGACATAGACCCGGCTACACCTTC.

This clone appeared a few times. CDR3 residues: CASSPTGGDQPQHF. The CDR3 nucleotides are TGTGCCAGTAGCCCGACAGGGGGAGATCAGCCCCAGCATTTT. The J gene is TRBJ1-5, the V gene TRBV19; TRBD1 matches at 9 bases. Losses at the gene ends were 6 bases for V and 5 bases for J; bases not matched to a gene: 5. Per germline, CDR1 LNHDA and CDR2 SQIVND (reference sequence). The CDR3 spans 14 residues.

This chain links TRBV7-2 with TRBJ2-7; no definite D call. The CDR3 length is 13 residues. V was shortened by 2 bases and J by 2 bases, with 7 bases between the two germline ends. The germline CDR1 and CDR2 sequences are SGHTA and FQGNSA. The CDR3 reads CASSLTMAYEQYF. The CDR3, as DNA: TGTGCCAGCAGCTTAACCATGGCCTACGAGCAGTACTTC.

The chain is built from TRBV6-5 and TRBJ1-2, with 8 bases identical to TRBD1. This CDR3 is built from 14 residues. With 6 bases clipped from V and 4 bases from J, the junction kept 7 bases outside the gene matches. Germline CDR1 and CDR2: MNHEY and SVGAGI. The CDR3 loop is CASSHRGDGYGYTF. CDR3 coding DNA: TGTGCCAGCAGCCACAGGGGGGACGGCTATGGCTACACCTTC.

The chain links TRBV15 to TRBJ1-5; D unresolved. CDR3 length equals 15 residues. Germline CDR1 LNHNV, CDR2 YYDKDF (reference sequence). V lost 1 base to trimming and J lost 1 base, with 8 bases between them. CDR3 DNA: TGTGCCACCAGCAGAGGGTGGCAGAGCAATCAGCCCCAGCATTTT. Its translation is CATSRGWQSNQPQHF.

This rearrangement joins TRBV6-5 to TRBJ2-7; 8 bases are a match to TRBD1. J gave up 6 bases and V 6 bases, and 10 bases lay outside the gene matches. The CDR3 contains 14 residues. The germline V gene encodes CDR1 MNHEY and CDR2 SVGAGI. CDR3 region: CASRRGQGSGEQYF. In nucleotides, the CDR3 is TGTGCCAGCAGACGAGGACAGGGCTCGGGCGAGCAGTACTTC.

In its sample, this clone was seen a few times. The gene calls are TRBV4-2 and TRBJ2-3, with a possible D match to TRBD2 (6 bases). CDR1 is LGHNA and CDR2 is YNFKEQ in the germline V gene. V lost 1 base to trimming and J lost 3 bases, with 8 bases between them. The CDR3 sequence is 14 residues long. DNA for the CDR3: TGTGCCAGCAGCCAAGGGGGAGGTACAGATACGCAGTATTTT. Translated, it gives CASSQGGGTDTQYF.

V and J are TRBV6-5 and TRBJ2-7; no definite D call. The germline V gene has CDR1 MNHEY and CDR2 SVGAGI. Deletions cut 4 bases from V and 6 bases from J, with 10 bases between. The length of the CDR3 is 12 residues. The CDR3 protein is CASSSLLGEQYF. The CDR3 DNA is TGTGCCAGCAGTTCCCTTTTGGGCGAGCAGTACTTC.

This clone was counted a single time. This sequence joins TRBV7-2 and TRBJ1-2, with D maybe TRBD1 (5 bases). Trimming removed 2 bases from V and 8 bases from J, with 12 bases in between. Germline-derived CDR1 and CDR2 are SGHTA and FQGNSA. This CDR3 spans 13 amino acids. CDR3 in DNA: TGTGCCAGCAGCTTAAACGAGGGACGAGGCTACACCTTC. Amino acids: CASSLNEGRGYTF.

This chain connects TRBV28 to TRBJ1-5; D call uncertain. V shed 7 bases and J shed 3 bases, with 13 bases lying between them. Looked up from germline, CDR1 is MDHEN and CDR2 is SYDVKM. This CDR3 spans 14 amino acids. Written as DNA, the CDR3 is TGTGCCAGCACCCCTACGGAGGTCAATCAGCCCCAGCATTTT. Amino acids: CASTPTEVNQPQHF.

The chain combines TRBV5-6 with TRBJ2-2, with 7 bases matching TRBD1. The length of the CDR3 is 16 residues. V lost 0 bases to trimming and J lost 4 bases; unmatched junction nucleotides: 6. Germline lookup yields CDR1 SGHDT and CDR2 YYEEEE. The CDR3, as DNA: TGTGCCAGCAGCTTGGGTGCACAGGGGAGCACCGGGGAGCTGTTTTTT. It is translated as CASSLGAQGSTGELFF.

The chain recombines TRBV6-6 with TRBJ2-3; D unresolved. Trimming left V 0 bases short and J 5 bases short, with 9 bases between. This CDR3 is built from 14 residues. Germline V gene sequence: CDR1 MNHNY, CDR2 SVGAGI (reference sequence). CDR3 sequence: CASSYSSAGDTQYF. The CDR3 bases are TGTGCCAGCAGTTACTCATCTGCTGGAGATACGCAGTATTTT.

V usage is TRBV6-1 and J usage is TRBJ2-7; no clear D gene. Deletions cut 8 bases from V and 6 bases from J, with 8 bases between. The CDR3 totals 10 residues. Germline-derived CDR1 and CDR2 are MNHNS and SASEGT. In DNA form, the CDR3 reads TGTGCCAGCGGCCTTGTCGAGCAGTACTTC. Its protein is CASGLVEQYF.

The genes are TRBV5-4 and TRBJ2-5; D is uncertain. The CDR3 loop spans 13 amino acids. The germline CDR1 and CDR2 sequences are SGHNT and YYREEE (reference sequence). V was trimmed by 2 bases and J by 4 bases, leaving 9 bases between them. The DNA of the CDR3 is TGTGCCAGCAGCTTCGAGGTGTCAGAGACCCAGTACTTC. Translated, it gives CASSFEVSETQYF.